Shown below are 15 T cell receptor beta chains from a single sample sequenced in a study of blood T cell repertoires in COVID-19. The method was immunoSEQ multiplex PCR; TCRdb's version includes in-frame clones alone and lacks a portion of them. This table holds over 250,000 clones, 90% found once. The sequenced sample consisted of PBMCs or T cells enriched from blood (not recorded which). Receptor source: a man aged 60 to 75 who had recovered from COVID-19.

The chain has TRBV9 and TRBJ1-1; 10 bases align to TRBD1. CDR1 SGDLS and CDR2 YYNGEE come from the germline V gene. The V segment lost 4 bases and the J segment 4 bases; nucleotides outside the gene matches: 4. CDR3 size: 14 residues. The CDR3 region has the DNA TGTGCCAGCAGCCCGGGACAGGGGACCACTGAAGCTTTCTTT. It translates to CASSPGQGTTEAFF. The full variable domain, with the rest looked up from reference TRBV9 and TRBJ1-1, is DSGVTQTPKHLITATGQRVTLRCSPRSGDLSVYWYQQSLDQGLQFLIQYYNGEERAKGNILERFSAQQFPDLHSELNLSSLELGDSALYFCASSPGQGTTEAFFGQGTRLTVV.

CDR3 sequence: CASSSRRREGFADTQYF. The CDR3 DNA reads TGTGCCAGCAGTTCCCGGCGGCGGGAGGGGTTCGCAGATACGCAGTATTTT. The chain is built from TRBV11-2 and TRBJ2-3; 9 nucleotides match TRBD2. V gave up 6 bases and J gave up 4 bases; unmatched junction bases: 14. Germline-derived CDR1 and CDR2 are SGHAT and FQNNGV. This CDR3 is 17 amino acids long. The whole variable domain, remainder taken from reference TRBV11-2 and TRBJ2-3, is EAGVAQSPRYKIIEKRQSVAFWCNPISGHATLYWYQQILGQGPKLLIQFQNNGVVDDSQLPKDRFSAERLKGVDSTLKIQPAKLEDSAVYLCASSSRRREGFADTQYFGPGTRLTVL.

J is TRBJ2-7 and V is TRBV14; D gene unclear. V was trimmed by 1 base and J by 6 bases, leaving 16 bases between them. The CDR3 length is 15 residues. Germline V gene data show CDR1 as SGHDN and CDR2 as FVKESK. CDR3 in DNA: TGTGCCAGCAGCCAAGCAGTGCGAGGCACCGGCGAGCAGTACTTC. It yields the protein CASSQAVRGTGEQYF.

The CDR3 is CASSTTGAYNSPLHF. The CDR3 DNA reads as TGTGCCAGCTCAACGACAGGGGCCTATAATTCACCCCTCCACTTT. The gene calls are TRBV18 and TRBJ1-6; 8 bases map to TRBD1. V lost 5 bases to trimming and J lost 2 bases; unmatched junction nucleotides: 2. This CDR3 is 15 amino acids long. CDR1 KGHSH and CDR2 LQKENI come from the germline V gene.

V usage is TRBV11-2 and J usage is TRBJ2-1; 8 positions match TRBD2. The CDR3 length is 13 residues. Per germline, CDR1 SGHAT and CDR2 FQNNGV. J lost 7 bases, V lost 6 bases, and 5 bases had no gene match. CDR3 in DNA: TGTGCCAGCAGTGCGGGACTAGTAAATGAGCAGTTCTTC. Translation gives CASSAGLVNEQFF.

The chain employs TRBV3-1 (or the pseudogene TRBV3-2) and TRBJ2-1; D possibly corresponds to TRBD2 (5 bases). Trimming left V 4 bases short and J 9 bases short, with 10 bases between. This CDR3 is built from 12 residues. Germline loops: CDR1 LGHDT, CDR2 YNNKEL (reference sequence). The CDR3 sequence is CASSLARGEQFF. The DNA for the CDR3 is TGTGCCAGCAGCCTCGCCCGGGGTGAGCAGTTCTTC.

The chain has TRBV6-5 and TRBJ2-7; possible D gene TRBD2, 6 bases. Deletions cut 3 bases from V and 0 bases from J, with 12 bases between. Germline CDR1 and CDR2: MNHEY and SVGAGI. The CDR3 is made up of 15 amino acids. CDR3 region: CASSYGTWGSYEQYF. CDR3 DNA sequence: TGTGCCAGCAGTTATGGGACTTGGGGCTCCTACGAGCAGTACTTC.

As regards this clone: The sample contains more than one DNA sequence encoding this CDR3. The V gene is TRBV12-3 or TRBV12-4, the J gene TRBJ1-5; no reliable D call. This CDR3 comprises 13 residues. V dropped 8 bases and J dropped 0 bases, with 8 bases sitting between them. In nucleotides, the CDR3 is TGTGCCAGCCGTGGAGATAGCAATCAGCCCCAGCATTTT. Protein: CASRGDSNQPQHF.

V usage is TRBV19 and J usage is TRBJ1-6; tentative D call: TRBD1 (5 bases). Per the germline V gene, CDR1 is LNHDA and CDR2 is SQIVND (reference sequence). V was cut by 3 bases and J by 9 bases, with 12 bases left in between. The CDR3 spans 14 residues. For the CDR3, the DNA is TGTGCCAGTAGTATCGGAGGGGCCGCTTCACCCCTCCACTTT. Protein: CASSIGGAASPLHF.

About this clone: The identical CDR3 is also encoded by other nucleotide sequences in the sample. The chain uses TRBV10-1 and TRBJ2-7; TRBD2 agrees at 12 bases. Unmatched junction bases numbered 0, after V lost 2 bases and J lost 7 bases. The germline CDR1 and CDR2 sequences are WNHNN and SYGVQD (reference sequence). CDR3 length: 13 amino acids. The CDR3 nucleotides read TGCGCCAGCAGTGAGCTAGCGGGAGGGGAGCAGTACTTC. Protein sequence: CASSELAGGEQYF.

The gene calls are TRBV11-3 and TRBJ2-4, with D perhaps TRBD2 (5 bases). Trimming left V 1 base short and J 3 bases short, with 7 bases between. The germline V gene encodes CDR1 SGHNT and CDR2 YENEEA. The CDR3 is made up of 14 amino acids. The CDR3 is CASSLGGNKNIQYF. DNA of the CDR3: TGTGCCAGCAGCTTAGGAGGGAACAAAAACATTCAGTACTTC.

V is TRBV29-1 and J is TRBJ1-1; D ambiguous. Germline CDR1 is SQVTM and CDR2 is ANQGSEA. This CDR3 is 11 amino acids long. V lost 5 bases, J lost 2 bases, and 6 bases lay in between. The CDR3, as DNA: TGCAGCGTTCGGGTTAACACTGAAGCTTTCTTT. The encoded protein is CSVRVNTEAFF.

This sequence joins TRBV3-1 (or the pseudogene TRBV3-2) and TRBJ1-2; tentatively, D is TRBD1 (6 bases). Trimming took off 0 bases at V and 4 bases at J, with 15 bases between the two ends. The CDR3 totals 16 residues. The V gene's germline CDR1 is LGHDT and CDR2 YNNKEL (reference sequence). The CDR3 DNA sequence: TGTGCCAGCAGCCAAGAAGGTTGGGAAGGGGGCTATGGCTACACCTTC. Encoded protein: CASSQEGWEGGYGYTF.

This clone is a singleton in its sample. The V and J genes are TRBV30 and TRBJ1-1, with D perhaps TRBD1 (6 bases). The V and J ends lost 0 bases and 1 base respectively, with 9 bases between them. The CDR3 loop spans 14 amino acids. CDR1 and CDR2 (germline): GTSNPN, SVGIG (reference sequence). In DNA form, the CDR3 reads TGTGCCTGGAGTGTGGGCAGGGGGAACACTGAAGCTTTCTTT. Amino acid sequence: CAWSVGRGNTEAFF.

The chain recombines TRBV18 with TRBJ1-2; 8 bases agree with TRBD1. CDR1 is KGHSH and CDR2 is LQKENI in the germline V gene. The V gene end was trimmed by 3 bases and the J gene end by 8 bases; junction bases not matched to a gene: 14. CDR3 size: 16 residues. In DNA form, the CDR3 reads TGTGCCAGCTCACCCTGGAGGACAGGGCGTCCGCGCGGCTACACCTTC. As protein: CASSPWRTGRPRGYTF. Variable domain in full (rest from reference TRBV18 and TRBJ1-2): NAGVMQNPRHLVRRRGQEARLRCSPMKGHSHVYWYRQLPEEGLKFMVYLQKENIIDESGMPKERFSAEFPKEGPSILRIQQVVRGDSAAYFCASSPWRTGRPRGYTFGSGTRLTVV.